This T cell receptor (beta chain) is from a study of blood T cell repertoires in COVID-19. Study in general: Samples of COVID-19 (acute and convalescent) were obtained from the United States, Italy and Spain. In each case, the material was cDNA or gDNA derived from T cells, B-cell-depleted T cells, or PBMCs.

Original analysis: Amplifying reference gene primers gave estimates of nucleated cell counts. Libraries were prepared by immunoSEQ multiplex PCR; TCRdb keeps only in-frame clonotypes and omits some of them. V and J calls and clone size are as listed in that table; D and trimming were resolved from the DNA. The table includes 99,000 or so clones, roughly 82% detected once. The CDR3 sequence is 14 residues long. The germline V gene encodes CDR1 MDHEN and CDR2 SYDVKM. Trimming at V came to 8 bases and at J to 2 bases, leaving 8 bases not matched to a gene. This clonotype was sampled from a man in his 60s with acute or convalescent COVID-19. The chain couples TRBV28 to TRBJ1-1; TRBD1 agrees at 7 bases. The specimen sequenced was peripheral blood. The CDR3 nucleotides read TGTGCCAGCCTTAGACAGGGATTCAACACTGAAGCTTTCTTT. It encodes CASLRQGFNTEAFF.